This TCR beta chain was retrieved from a study of blood T cells in healthy people across ages. About this clonotype: Its antigen is still unknown.

Sample-barcoded 5' priming and a J-beta primer mix drove a second PCR of roughly 7 to 11 cycles. MiXCR was run by TCRdb on the 5' RACE reads, yielding one entry per CDR3 protein. Altogether hundreds of thousands of distinct CDR3 sequences are present, over 45% being singletons, with the ten largest covering roughly 20%. Findings of the study overall: In the absence of known donor CMV status, changes in expanded clonotypes were possibly confounded. Samples with more naive T cells showed higher observed beta diversity. Per million T cells, the diversity of TCR beta decreased roughly linearly as age advanced.

Total RNA, at least 5.5 micrograms per sample, came from PBMCs. The sequencing input was blood. The TCR comes from a man between 25 and 39 years old in good health.

Here the CDR3 reads CASSGQLTGELFF. The CDR3 nucleotides read TGTGCCAGCTCCGGACAGCTCACCGGGGAGCTGTTTTTT. The rearrangement uses TRBV12-3 or TRBV12-4 and TRBJ2-2, with D possibly being TRBD1 (6 bases). Trimming shortened V by 8 bases and J by 4 bases, and 11 bases separated the two germline ends. This CDR3 has 13 amino acids.